This TCR beta chain came from a study of cytomegalovirus exposure and HLA in healthy donors. Study at large: Early released data comprised 80 million to 100 million unique TCRs from HLA-typed donors. Membership in the Caucasian-associated ancestry cluster was found for around 81% of 350 to 450 genotyped donors. Study findings and constraints: Some V segments could not be told apart, so they were left out, TRBV6-2 and TRBV6-3 among them. Three CMV-associated chains were confirmed in vitro to be specific for CMV antigens.

The germline CDR1 and CDR2 sequences are SGDLS and YYNGEE. V lost 4 bases and J lost 0, with 14 bases in between. The CDR3 is 17 amino acids. Regarding this clone: Its antigen is still unknown.

The PCR contained 60 Vbeta and 13 Jbeta primers. Produced via immunoSEQ multiplex PCR; TCRdb's table is partial and in-frame only. The sample carries about 180,000 clones, 70% to 90% recorded once. The chain couples TRBV9 to TRBJ2-6, with D possibly being TRBD2 (6 bases). The sequencing sample was made of PBMCs. The sequence was collected from a woman aged 25 to 39 in good health and CMV-seronegative. The CDR3 bases are TGTGCCAGCAGCAGTACAGGAGGGGTCTCTGGGGCCAACGTCCTGACTTTC. It specifies CASSSTGGVSGANVLTF.